Below are 29 T cell receptor beta chains sequenced from a single sample in a study of fetal regulatory T cell absence and autoimmunity (dated 2017 in TCRdb). Preparation of the library involved the immunoSEQ multiplex PCR assay. TCRdb provides this immuneACCESS table in a form limited to in-frame rearrangements. Some clones are lacking; in checked studies, under half of them reflect an unresolved V gene, and why the rest are absent is not known. The sample table shows 95,000 or so clones, and 60% to 80% are seen once. The ten most abundant clones make up roughly 2% of the sample. Sequenced: pancreas tissue. The receptors derive from a male donor with IPEX syndrome.

The genes are TRBV27 and TRBJ2-1; possibly TRBD1 for D (5 bases). The V end was cut by 1 base, the J end by 8 bases, with 15 bases between. Germline V CDR1 and CDR2: MNHEY, SMNVEV (reference sequence). The CDR3 is made up of 15 amino acids. As DNA, the CDR3 is TGTGCCAGCAGTTTATATTTCAGGGTTAAAGATGAGCAGTTCTTC. Its translation: CASSLYFRVKDEQFF.

As for this clone: This specimen includes other DNA sequences encoding the same CDR3. This rearrangement joins TRBV7-9 to TRBJ2-7, with 10 bases identical to TRBD1. V lost 1 base to trimming and J lost 4 bases; unmatched junction nucleotides: 1. The CDR3 length is 14 residues. The germline CDR1 and CDR2 sequences are SEHNR and FQNEAQ (reference sequence). The CDR3 protein is CASSLGQGAYEQYF. The CDR3 DNA reads as TGTGCCAGCAGCTTAGGACAGGGGGCTTACGAGCAGTACTTC.

This clone has only a few counts. The chain joins TRBV11-2 to TRBJ2-7; TRBD2 aligns across 10 bases. The junction had 1 base not matched to a gene; V was cut back by 5 bases and J by 3 bases. This CDR3 has 13 amino acids. Germline loops: CDR1 SGHAT, CDR2 FQNNGV. DNA for the CDR3: TGTGCCAGCAGCCTAGCGGGGGTCTACGAGCAGTACTTC. As protein: CASSLAGVYEQYF. The full variable domain, in which reference TRBV11-2 and TRBJ2-7 provide the parts outside the CDR3, is EAGVAQSPRYKIIEKRQSVAFWCNPISGHATLYWYQQILGQGPKLLIQFQNNGVVDDSQLPKDRFSAERLKGVDSTLKIQPAKLEDSAVYLCASSLAGVYEQYFGPGTRLTVT.

CDR3 region: CASSQAGTSGGIADTQYF. DNA of the CDR3: TGCGCCAGCAGCCAAGCCGGGACTAGCGGGGGGATCGCAGATACGCAGTATTTT. This sequence joins TRBV4-1 and TRBJ2-3, with 15 nucleotides matching TRBD2. The CDR3 runs 18 residues. Germline-derived CDR1 and CDR2 are MGHRA and YSYEKL. After removal of 1 base from V and 4 bases from J, the junction contained 6 bases not matched to a gene.

The chain couples TRBV7-2 to TRBJ2-3; tentative D call: TRBD2 (6 bases). Trimming took 1 base from V and 0 from J, leaving 11 bases between them. The CDR3 is 16 residues long. Per germline, CDR1 SGHTA and CDR2 FQGNSA. This CDR3 reads CASSLVVTSSTDTQYF. The CDR3 region has the DNA TGTGCCAGCAGCTTAGTAGTGACTAGTAGCACAGATACGCAGTATTTT.

The chain couples TRBV4-1 to TRBJ2-7; D might be TRBD2 (5 bases). The V and J ends lost 0 bases and 2 bases respectively, with 11 bases between them. CDR3 length equals 15 residues. CDR1 is MGHRA, CDR2 YSYEKL, per germline. The CDR3 loop reads CASSQDRRLTYEQYF. The CDR3 bases are TGCGCCAGCAGCCAAGATCGGCGACTAACCTACGAGCAGTACTTC.

The chain carries TRBV14 and TRBJ2-7; D possibly uses TRBD1 or TRBD2 (5 bases each). Trimming left V 4 bases short and J 0 bases short, with 16 bases between. CDR1 SGHDN and CDR2 FVKESK come from the germline V gene. The CDR3 covers 16 residues. CDR3 loop: CASSPTKLGDSYEQYF. In DNA, the CDR3 is TGTGCCAGCAGCCCCACGAAACTAGGGGACTCCTACGAGCAGTACTTC.

A remark on this clone: Different DNA sequences within this sample yield the same CDR3. This chain joins TRBV11-2 and TRBJ2-7, with D possibly called TRBD1 or TRBD2 (6 bases each). The germline V and J ends were trimmed by 1 base and 2 bases, with 12 bases remaining between them. Germline loops: CDR1 SGHAT, CDR2 FQNNGV. The CDR3 consists of 15 residues. The chain's CDR3 is CASSLVGGGPYEQYF. Written as DNA, the CDR3 is TGTGCCAGCAGCTTAGTTGGAGGGGGTCCCTACGAGCAGTACTTC. The whole variable domain, remainder taken from reference TRBV11-2 and TRBJ2-7, is EAGVAQSPRYKIIEKRQSVAFWCNPISGHATLYWYQQILGQGPKLLIQFQNNGVVDDSQLPKDRFSAERLKGVDSTLKIQPAKLEDSAVYLCASSLVGGGPYEQYFGPGTRLTVT.

This sequence joins TRBV30 and TRBJ2-7; TRBD1 aligns across 9 bases. Germline CDR1 reads GTSNPN; CDR2 reads SVGIG (reference sequence). The CDR3 has 15 residues. V was pared by 0 bases and J by 6 bases, with 9 bases of the junction left unmatched. As DNA, the CDR3 is TGTGCCTGGAGTGTACACGGGACAGGGAGGGGCGAGCAGTACTTC. It yields the protein CAWSVHGTGRGEQYF.

The V call is TRBV12-5, the J call TRBJ2-7; no reliable D call. CDR1 is LGHNT, CDR2 FRNRAP, per germline. Trimming cost V 4 bases and J 3 bases, with 4 bases left between them. The CDR3 sequence is 11 residues long. CDR3 loop: CASGWDYEQYF. CDR3 sequence (DNA): TGTGCTAGTGGTTGGGACTACGAGCAGTACTTC.

The rearrangement joins TRBV7-2 to TRBJ2-7; D tentatively fits TRBD1 or TRBD2 (5 bases each). The V end was cut by 0 bases, the J end by 2 bases, with 8 bases between. CDR1 SGHTA and CDR2 FQGNSA come from the germline V gene. This CDR3 contains 14 residues. The CDR3 nucleotides are TGTGCCAGCAGCTTAGCGGGGGACCCCTACGAGCAGTACTTC. It yields the protein CASSLAGDPYEQYF.

The chain carries TRBV7-2 and TRBJ1-1; D is possibly TRBD1 (5 bases). There are 13 residues in the CDR3. CDR1 and CDR2 from the germline V gene are SGHTA and FQGNSA. The V and J ends lost 3 bases and 3 bases respectively, with 8 bases between them. CDR3 DNA: TGTGCCAGCAGCTTGGCGGGGGACACTGAAGCTTTCTTT. Translating it yields CASSLAGDTEAFF.

The chain carries TRBV4-2 and TRBJ2-1, with 9 bases identical to TRBD1. The germline CDR1 and CDR2 sequences are LGHNA and YNFKEQ. The CDR3 runs to 15 residues. V lost 3 bases to trimming and J lost 5 bases; unmatched junction nucleotides: 5. CDR3 coding DNA: TGTGCCAGCAGCCATATACAGGGGGCCGACAATGAGCAGTTCTTC. This sequence encodes CASSHIQGADNEQFF.

V usage is TRBV7-2 and J usage is TRBJ2-7; TRBD1 matches 10 bases. V shed 2 bases, J shed 6 bases, and the junction held 4 bases outside the gene matches. This CDR3 spans 14 amino acids. The germline V gene encodes CDR1 SGHTA and CDR2 FQGNSA. CDR3 sequence: CASSLTRTGGEQYF. The DNA of the CDR3 is TGTGCCAGCAGCTTAACCCGGACAGGGGGCGAGCAGTACTTC.

The rearrangement uses TRBV6-1 and TRBJ2-7, with D perhaps given as TRBD1 or TRBD2 (5 bases each). Trimming left V 5 bases short and J 2 bases short, with 16 bases between. CDR3 size: 15 residues. Per germline, CDR1 MNHNS and CDR2 SASEGT. CDR3 in amino acids: CASSHTETAAYEQYF. The CDR3 DNA reads TGTGCCAGCAGTCATACCGAGACAGCGGCCTACGAGCAGTACTTC.

The V call is TRBV5-1, the J call TRBJ2-2; TRBD2 matches 9 bases. V shed 6 bases, J shed 1 base, and the junction held 4 bases outside the gene matches. This CDR3 spans 15 amino acids. Germline loops: CDR1 SGHRS, CDR2 YFSETQ. The CDR3 DNA follows: TGCGCCAGCATTGCGGGAGGGGTGAACACCGGGGAGCTGTTTTTT. Residues: CASIAGGVNTGELFF.

V gene TRBV25-1 combines with J gene TRBJ2-5; 13 nucleotides line up with TRBD2. This CDR3 is built from 15 residues. V lost 3 bases, J lost 5 bases, and 3 bases stayed unmatched. Germline CDR1 and CDR2: MGHDK and SYGVNS. DNA for the CDR3: TGTGCCAGCAGTGAGACTAGCGGGGGGACTGAGACCCAGTACTTC. Protein sequence: CASSETSGGTETQYF.

The rearrangement joins TRBV5-4 to TRBJ2-5; 9 bases are shared with TRBD2. Trimming took 1 base from V and 4 from J; bases not matched to a gene: 5. The CDR3 spans 15 residues. CDR1 and CDR2 from the germline V gene are SGHNT and YYREEE (reference sequence). This CDR3 is CASSLRAGGGETQYF. CDR3 DNA: TGTGCCAGCAGCTTGAGAGCGGGGGGAGGAGAGACCCAGTACTTC.

V gene TRBV20-1 combines with J gene TRBJ2-2; no clear D gene. V lost 3 bases and J 6 bases, leaving 5 bases between the germline ends. The CDR3 runs 11 residues. CDR1 is DFQATT, CDR2 SNEGSKA, per germline (reference sequence). The CDR3 DNA sequence: TGCAGTGCTAGTTCAGCCGGGGAGCTGTTTTTT. It specifies CSASSAGELFF.

This clone has just one count. This chain links TRBV6-1 with TRBJ2-1; 10 nucleotides match TRBD1. This CDR3 region has 14 residues. V trimming: 8 bases; J trimming: 6 bases; junction bases outside the gene matches: 7. Germline CDR1 MNHNS, CDR2 SASEGT. CDR3 protein: CASRRDRGPNEQFF. The CDR3 DNA reads TGTGCCAGCCGCCGGGACAGGGGACCCAATGAGCAGTTCTTC.

This clone was seen just once. An end of the junction differs from the germline gene, which may be a read error. V usage is TRBV9 and J usage is TRBJ2-4, with 7 nucleotides matching TRBD2. CDR1 and CDR2 (germline): SGDLS, YYNGEE. The CDR3 contains 16 residues. Written as DNA, the CDR3 is TGTGCCAGCAGCTCAGGCCAACTAGCGCCCAAAAACGTTCAGTACTTC. Translated: CASSSGQLAPKNVQYF.

This chain connects TRBV15 to TRBJ2-5, with TRBD2 matching 12 bases. The germline gives CDR1 LNHNV, CDR2 YYDKDF (reference sequence). V shed 4 bases and J 4 bases; nucleotides not matched to a gene: 1. The CDR3 length is 14 residues. The DNA of the CDR3 is TGTGCCACCAGCATACTAGCGGGAGGAGAGACCCAGTACTTC. Translation: CATSILAGGETQYF. Looking up the rest from reference TRBV15 and TRBJ2-5 gives the full variable domain: DAMVIQNPRYQVTQFGKPVTLSCSQTLNHNVMYWYQQKSSQAPKLLFHYYDKDFNNEADTPDNFQSRRPNTSFCFLDIRSPGLGDTAMYLCATSILAGGETQYFGPGTRLLVL.

The gene calls are TRBV19 and TRBJ1-2; weak D call: TRBD1 (6 bases). Trimming cost V 3 bases and J 2 bases, with 7 bases left between them. Germline V gene sequence: CDR1 LNHDA, CDR2 SQIVND (reference sequence). The CDR3 is 13 amino acids. CDR3 protein: CASSIGGNYGYTF. The CDR3 DNA reads as TGTGCCAGTAGTATTGGGGGCAACTATGGCTACACCTTC.

This clone has only one observation. The rearrangement joins TRBV18 to TRBJ1-4; TRBD1 aligns across 9 bases. The length of the CDR3 is 16 residues. Germline values: CDR1 KGHSH, CDR2 LQKENI. V was pared by 6 bases and J by 8 bases, with 13 bases of the junction left unmatched. CDR3 in amino acids: CASSLSGTGIREKLFF. In nucleotides, the CDR3 is TGTGCCAGCTCGCTCTCCGGGACAGGGATTAGAGAAAAACTGTTTTTT.

This clone was detected a few times. The DNA for the CDR3 is TGTGCCAGTAGTCCTCATAGGCTAGCCCGCCTATACGAGCAGTACTTC. This sequence encodes CASSPHRLARLYEQYF. The V call is TRBV19, the J call TRBJ2-7; perhaps TRBD2 as D (5 bases). The CDR3 is 16 residues long. Germline V gene data show CDR1 as LNHDA and CDR2 as SQIVND (reference sequence). Trimming cost V 5 bases and J 4 bases, with 21 bases left between them.

The J gene is TRBJ2-5, the V gene TRBV11-3; D not certain. Germline V CDR1 and CDR2: SGHNT, YENEEA. Trimming took off 1 base at V and 2 bases at J, with 11 bases between the two ends. This CDR3 contains 15 residues. In DNA, the CDR3 is TGTGCCAGCAGCTTAGGACTCCGGGTTCAAGAGACCCAGTACTTC. It specifies CASSLGLRVQETQYF.

The V and J genes are TRBV5-4 and TRBJ2-7; possibly TRBD1 for D (6 bases). This CDR3 is 13 amino acids long. The V end was cut by 1 base, the J end by 3 bases, with 8 bases between. The germline gives CDR1 SGHNT, CDR2 YYREEE (reference sequence). The CDR3 sequence: CASSLTGYYEQYF. The CDR3, as DNA: TGTGCCAGCAGCTTGACAGGGTACTACGAGCAGTACTTC. The whole variable domain, remainder taken from reference TRBV5-4 and TRBJ2-7, is ETGVTQSPTHLIKTRGQQVTLRCSSQSGHNTVSWYQQALGQGPQFIFQYYREEENGRGNFPPRFSGLQFPNYSSELNVNALELDDSALYLCASSLTGYYEQYFGPGTRLTVT.

J is TRBJ1-6 and V is TRBV5-6, with 9 positions matching TRBD1. Germline assignment: CDR1 SGHDT and CDR2 YYEEEE. This CDR3 contains 15 residues. The junction had 5 bases not matched to a gene; V was cut back by 2 bases and J by 8 bases. CDR3 residues: CASSFRTGVYSPLHF. DNA of the CDR3: TGTGCCAGCAGCTTTCGGACAGGGGTATATTCACCCCTCCACTTT.

The chain carries TRBV4-2 and TRBJ2-3, with 9 bases that match TRBD2. CDR3 length: 17 amino acids. Trimming cost V 0 bases and J 5 bases; bases outside gene matches: 9. In germline, CDR1 is LGHNA, CDR2 YNFKEQ. The CDR3 sequence: CASSQEWPSGAIDTQYF. DNA of the CDR3: TGTGCCAGCAGCCAAGAGTGGCCTAGCGGGGCGATAGATACGCAGTATTTT.